The 22 T cell receptor beta chains below come from one sample, sequenced in a study of cytomegalovirus exposure and HLA in healthy donors. The primer mix had 60 Vbeta and 13 Jbeta primers. TCRdb's table, derived via immunoSEQ multiplex PCR, lists solely in-frame clones and lacks some. The table includes about 89,000 clones, roughly three quarters detected once. Sequencing was carried out using PBMCs. All receptors derive from a man under 40 in good health and CMV-seronegative.

The chain uses TRBV19 and TRBJ1-1; TRBD1 might be the D (5 bases). CDR1 LNHDA and CDR2 SQIVND come from the germline V gene (reference sequence). The V gene lost 6 bases and the J gene lost 1 base, with 15 bases spanning the gap. The CDR3 spans 15 residues. The CDR3 DNA follows: TGTGCCAGTAGAACCCAGGAGGGGAGGAACACTGAAGCTTTCTTT. Translation: CASRTQEGRNTEAFF.

The chain uses TRBV18 and TRBJ2-1; tentative D call: TRBD2 (6 bases). This CDR3 has 14 residues. The germline V gene has CDR1 KGHSH and CDR2 LQKENI. V dropped 2 bases and J dropped 7 bases, with 12 bases sitting between them. Written as DNA, the CDR3 is TGTGCCAGCTCACCATTGGCGGAGGGGAATGAGCAGTTCTTC. Translated, it gives CASSPLAEGNEQFF.

V gene TRBV28 combines with J gene TRBJ1-1; D is uncertain. Looked up from germline, CDR1 is MDHEN and CDR2 is SYDVKM. The germline V and J ends were trimmed by 6 bases and 1 base, with 6 bases remaining between them. This CDR3 contains 12 residues. The CDR3 bases are TGTGCCAGCAGACTAGCGAACACTGAAGCTTTCTTT. This translates into CASRLANTEAFF.

The J gene is TRBJ2-2, the V gene TRBV10-2, with D hard to call. The germline V gene has CDR1 WSHSY and CDR2 SAAADI. There are 15 residues in the CDR3. V lost 0 bases and J 1 base, leaving 6 bases between the germline ends. CDR3 DNA: TGCGCCAGCAGTGAGTCTTCGGGGAACACCGGGGAGCTGTTTTTT. Its protein is CASSESSGNTGELFF.

As DNA, the CDR3 is TGTGCCAGCAGTGGACAGGGTATTGGCAATCAGCCCCAGCATTTT. Amino acids: CASSGQGIGNQPQHF. The chain recombines TRBV2 with TRBJ1-5, with 7 positions matching TRBD1. The CDR3 consists of 15 residues. The germline CDR1 and CDR2 sequences are SNHLY and FYNNEI. J gave up 2 bases and V 4 bases, and 5 bases lay outside the gene matches.

On this clone itself: This likely comes from a read error, as the CDR3 has no conserved phenylalanine or tryptophan at its end. The chain has TRBV5-8 and TRBJ2-7; 10 nucleotides align to TRBD1. The V gene's germline CDR1 is SGHTS and CDR2 YDEGEE. The CDR3 has 14 residues. V trimming: 4 bases; J trimming: 3 bases; junction bases outside the gene matches: 4. CDR3 sequence reads: CASSPGQGNYEQYL. CDR3 bases: TGTGCCAGCAGCCCGGGACAGGGGAACTACGAGCAGTACCTC.

The rearrangement uses TRBV4-1 and TRBJ1-2; D may be TRBD1 (5 bases). Germline V lookup: CDR1 MGHRA, CDR2 YSYEKL. Trimming took off 0 bases at V and 5 bases at J, with 19 bases between the two ends. The CDR3 length is 17 residues. CDR3 DNA sequence: TGCGCCAGCAGCCAAGATAGGGAGGCAGGGTGGGCTTATGGCTACACCTTC. It codes for CASSQDREAGWAYGYTF.

The genes are TRBV5-1 and TRBJ2-1; D not certain. Deletions cut 2 bases from V and 5 bases from J, with 14 bases between. The germline gives CDR1 SGHRS, CDR2 YFSETQ. The CDR3 runs 15 residues. The DNA of the CDR3 is TGCGCCAGCAGCTTCCTAGGTCCGGAAAACAATGAGCAGTTCTTC. Translation: CASSFLGPENNEQFF.

The chain carries TRBV4-2 and TRBJ1-5; perhaps TRBD1 as D (6 bases). This CDR3 is 17 amino acids long. V was pared by 1 base and J by 0 bases, with 13 bases between. Germline V gene data show CDR1 as LGHNA and CDR2 as YNFKEQ. CDR3 bases: TGTGCCAGCAGCCAAGTACAGGGATCCTATAGCAATCAGCCCCAGCATTTT. It translates to CASSQVQGSYSNQPQHF.

The table lists this clone with a count of one. This sequence joins TRBV7-9 and TRBJ1-5, with D possibly matching TRBD1 (6 bases). Germline-derived CDR1 and CDR2 are SEHNR and FQNEAQ (reference sequence). Trimming took 8 bases from V and 3 from J, leaving 11 bases between them. The CDR3 sequence is 13 residues long. Written as DNA, the CDR3 is TGTGCCAGCGGGAGGGGGGACAATCAGCCCCAGCATTTT. Translated, it gives CASGRGDNQPQHF. The full variable domain, its missing parts supplied by reference TRBV7-9 and TRBJ1-5, is DTGVSQNPRHKITKRGQNVTFRCDPISEHNRLYWYRQTLGQGPEFLTYFQNEAQLEKSRLLSDRFSAERPKGSFSTLEIQRTEQGDSAMYLCASGRGDNQPQHFGDGTRLSIL.

The chain uses TRBV7-9 and TRBJ2-1; TRBD2 aligns across 9 bases. Looked up from germline, CDR1 is SEHNR and CDR2 is FQNEAQ (reference sequence). This CDR3 has 16 residues. Trimming took 5 bases from V and 4 from J; bases not matched to a gene: 9. CDR3 loop: CASSHRGGVSYNEQFF. The CDR3 nucleotides read TGTGCCAGCAGCCACCGCGGGGGGGTATCTTACAATGAGCAGTTCTTC.

V and J are TRBV18 and TRBJ1-1; the match to TRBD1 covers 7 bases. The CDR3 is 16 residues long. Germline lookup yields CDR1 KGHSH and CDR2 LQKENI. Trimming took 4 bases from V and 4 from J; bases not matched to a gene: 12. The CDR3 here is CASSRLPRGSGTEAFF. The CDR3 coding sequence is TGTGCCAGCTCACGACTACCCAGGGGGAGTGGCACTGAAGCTTTCTTT.

The chain is built from TRBV7-9 and TRBJ1-1; D is uncertain. The germline V gene has CDR1 SEHNR and CDR2 FQNEAQ (reference sequence). The CDR3 covers 14 residues. V lost 1 base to trimming and J lost 1 base, with 7 bases between them. CDR3 sequence reads: CASSLGRENTEAFF. CDR3 DNA sequence: TGTGCCAGCAGCTTAGGGAGAGAGAACACTGAAGCTTTCTTT.

This clone turned up a few times. The chain uses TRBV7-9 and TRBJ1-1; maybe TRBD1 (5 bases). The V end was cut by 5 bases, the J end by 0 bases, with 13 bases between. The CDR3 runs to 15 residues. The germline V gene encodes CDR1 SEHNR and CDR2 FQNEAQ (reference sequence). The CDR3 DNA reads as TGTGCCAGCAGCCCTCAAACAGGCCTGAACACTGAAGCTTTCTTT. Translating gives CASSPQTGLNTEAFF.

The rearrangement joins TRBV4-3 to TRBJ1-2; D may be TRBD1 (6 bases). Per the germline V gene, CDR1 is LGHNA and CDR2 is YSLEER. There are 16 residues in the CDR3. Trimming cost V 0 bases and J 1 base, with 12 bases left between them. The CDR3 is CASSQEGRGLNYGYTF. The CDR3 nucleotides read TGCGCCAGCAGCCAAGAGGGGCGGGGGCTTAACTATGGCTACACCTTC.

This chain joins TRBV5-1 and TRBJ2-1, with 13 bases that match TRBD2. The CDR3 is 17 amino acids. Germline V gene sequence: CDR1 SGHRS, CDR2 YFSETQ. After removal of 3 bases from V and 0 bases from J, the junction contained 3 bases not matched to a gene. CDR3 DNA sequence: TGCGCCAGCAGCTCCGGGACTAGCGGGGCCTCCTACAATGAGCAGTTCTTC. Its translation is CASSSGTSGASYNEQFF.

Within the sample, this clone is medium-sized. This chain links TRBV4-2 with TRBJ1-2; 7 bases line up with TRBD1. The CDR3 has 14 amino acids. CDR1 and CDR2 (germline): LGHNA, YNFKEQ. The V segment lost 0 bases and the J segment 4 bases; nucleotides outside the gene matches: 2. DNA of the CDR3: TGTGCCAGCAGCCAAGAGGCAGGGGGCTATGGCTACACCTTC. Its translation: CASSQEAGGYGYTF.

V is TRBV4-3 and J is TRBJ2-3; D is unresolved. This CDR3 has 17 amino acids. The V gene lost 1 base and the J gene lost 0 bases, with 14 bases spanning the gap. Germline CDR1 and CDR2: LGHNA and YSLEER. The CDR3 spells CASSQGFVSLSTDTQYF. Here the CDR3 DNA reads TGCGCCAGCAGCCAAGGGTTCGTTAGCTTAAGCACAGATACGCAGTATTTT.

The V and J genes are TRBV27 and TRBJ1-5, with D perhaps matching TRBD1 (5 bases). Trimming took 6 bases from V and 4 from J, leaving 22 bases between them. The germline V gene encodes CDR1 MNHEY and CDR2 SMNVEV (reference sequence). This CDR3 has 17 residues. The chain's CDR3 is CASRPQSQGRSNQPQHF. CDR3 DNA: TGTGCCAGCAGACCACAAAGCCAGGGTAGAAGTAATCAGCCCCAGCATTTT.

The chain joins TRBV27 to TRBJ2-7, with D possibly being TRBD1 (5 bases). CDR1 and CDR2 from the germline V gene are MNHEY and SMNVEV (reference sequence). V shed 2 bases and J shed 2 bases, with 13 bases lying between them. CDR3 length: 15 amino acids. The DNA for the CDR3 is TGTGCCAGCAGTTTAAGATATACAGGACCCTACGAGCAGTACTTC. Its translation is CASSLRYTGPYEQYF.

The genes are TRBV27 and TRBJ1-1, with TRBD1 matching 12 bases. The CDR3 consists of 17 residues. Losses at the gene ends were 3 bases for V and 7 bases for J; bases not matched to a gene: 12. The germline gives CDR1 MNHEY, CDR2 SMNVEV (reference sequence). The CDR3 DNA is TGTGCCAGCAGTTTCATCGGGACAGGGGGCATCTCGGGTGAAGCTTTCTTT. As protein: CASSFIGTGGISGEAFF.

The rearrangement uses TRBV5-1 and TRBJ1-1, with D possibly matching TRBD1 (5 bases). The CDR3 has 14 residues. The germline V and J ends were trimmed by 3 bases and 3 bases, with 12 bases remaining between them. CDR1 SGHRS and CDR2 YFSETQ come from the germline V gene. CDR3 coding DNA: TGCGCCAGCAGCTGGTGGGGGGAGTACACTGAAGCTTTCTTT. Translation gives CASSWWGEYTEAFF. Drawing the rest from reference TRBV5-1 and TRBJ1-1, the complete variable domain is KAGVTQTPRYLIKTRGQQVTLSCSPISGHRSVSWYQQTPGQGLQFLFEYFSETQRNKGNFPGRFSGRQFSNSRSEMNVSTLELGDSALYLCASSWWGEYTEAFFGQGTRLTVV.